Each of the 24 T cell receptor beta chains below was sequenced from the same sample in a study of cytomegalovirus exposure and HLA in healthy donors (dated by TCRdb to about 2017). The method was the immunoSEQ multiplex PCR assay. For the multiplex PCR, a mixture combining 60 forward primers for TCR Vbeta segments and 13 reverse primers for TCR Jbeta segments was used. Imported from immuneACCESS, the table was reduced by TCRdb to in-frame sequences with V and J called. These copies leave out some clones; in studies compared against another copy, an unresolved V gene accounts for under half, and the cause of the remainder is not known. This sample gives 75,000 to 100,000 clones in total; 70% to 80% of them show up just once. The top ten hold 3% to 3.5% of the sample. What was sequenced was PBMCs. The receptors were sampled from a man in his forties in good health and CMV-seronegative.

This sequence joins TRBV21-1 and TRBJ2-7; TRBD2 is taken as the D call from the table, unchecked against the DNA. TRBV21-1 is annotated as a pseudogene. The CDR3 contains 16 residues. The CDR3: CASSTTTERTYYEQYF. The DNA of the CDR3 is TGTGCCAGCAGCACTACGACGGAGCGAACCTACTACGAGCAGTACTTC.

This clone has more than one count but fewer than ten. The J gene is TRBJ1-2, the V gene TRBV13; D not certain. The germline V gene has CDR1 PRHDT and CDR2 FYEKMQ (reference sequence). The CDR3 covers 19 residues. V was pared by 7 bases and J by 4 bases, with 31 bases between. CDR3 DNA sequence: TGTGCCAGCAAACAAAGGCCGGCGGTGTTCACTACCGAATCCTATGGCTACACCTTC. Translation gives CASKQRPAVFTTESYGYTF.

V usage is TRBV11-2 and J usage is TRBJ2-7, with TRBD1 as a possible D gene (5 bases). Germline assignment: CDR1 SGHAT and CDR2 FQNNGV. Deletions cut 3 bases from V and 1 base from J, with 7 bases between. The CDR3 is 13 residues long. The CDR3 DNA reads as TGTGCCAGCAGCTTTACAGGATCCTACGAGCAGTACTTC. It translates to CASSFTGSYEQYF.

V is TRBV25-1 and J is TRBJ2-1; TRBD2 matches at 9 bases. There are 16 residues in the CDR3. V trimming: 2 bases; J trimming: 0 bases; junction bases outside the gene matches: 2. The germline V gene has CDR1 MGHDK and CDR2 SYGVNS. Written as DNA, the CDR3 is TGTGCCAGCAGTGAACTTAGCGGGAGCTCCTACAATGAGCAGTTCTTC. This gives the protein CASSELSGSSYNEQFF.

This clone was recorded once. This chain uses TRBV18 with TRBJ2-3; D ambiguous. Trimming removed 2 bases at V and 6 bases at J, with 3 bases between. Germline CDR1 and CDR2: KGHSH and LQKENI. This CDR3 is built from 11 residues. Here the CDR3 reads CASSPEDTQYF. CDR3 bases: TGTGCCAGCTCACCAGAGGATACGCAGTATTTT.

This chain connects TRBV7-9 to TRBJ2-3; 9 bases agree with TRBD2. V lost 5 bases and J lost 2; bases outside the gene matches: 5. The CDR3 loop spans 15 amino acids. Germline lookup yields CDR1 SEHNR and CDR2 FQNEAQ (reference sequence). CDR3 nucleotide sequence: TGTGCCAGCAGCCGAGCGGGGGGAGACACAGATACGCAGTATTTT. It encodes CASSRAGGDTDTQYF.

The genes are TRBV6-1 and TRBJ1-6; D ambiguous. Germline V CDR1 and CDR2: MNHNS, SASEGT. The CDR3 sequence is 18 residues long. V was trimmed by 4 bases and J by 0 bases, leaving 16 bases between them. The CDR3 sequence: CASSAETPKSSYNSPLHF. The CDR3 coding sequence is TGTGCCAGCAGTGCGGAGACTCCGAAGAGCTCCTATAATTCACCCCTCCACTTT.

The chain joins TRBV6-5 to TRBJ2-7; maybe TRBD1 (6 bases). CDR3 length: 15 amino acids. Germline V gene lookup returns CDR1 MNHEY and CDR2 SVGAGI. Deletions cut 5 bases from V and 2 bases from J, with 16 bases between. CDR3 in amino acids: CASSPSGDGTYEQYF. In nucleotides, the CDR3 is TGTGCCAGCAGTCCGTCAGGGGACGGGACCTACGAGCAGTACTTC.

The gene calls are TRBV30 and TRBJ1-1; TRBD1 aligns across 7 bases. The CDR3 totals 13 residues. V shed 8 bases, J shed 7 bases, and the junction held 13 bases outside the gene matches. Germline V gene sequence: CDR1 GTSNPN, CDR2 SVGIG (reference sequence). CDR3 DNA sequence: TGTGCCAGAGGAGCAGGGGGTCTAGATGAAGCTTTCTTT. This encodes CARGAGGLDEAFF.

The CDR3 nucleotides read TGTGCCTGGAGTGGGACTGACAATGAGCAGTTCTTC. Its translation: CAWSGTDNEQFF. This chain joins TRBV30 and TRBJ2-1, with a possible D match to TRBD2 (5 bases). The CDR3 is 12 amino acids. V was trimmed by 1 base and J by 5 bases, leaving 6 bases between them. From germline, CDR1 is GTSNPN and CDR2 SVGIG (reference sequence).

The V and J genes are TRBV7-8 and TRBJ1-1; D gene uncertain. Germline CDR1 is SGHVS and CDR2 is FQNEAQ. Trimming took 2 bases from V and 2 from J, leaving 9 bases between them. The CDR3 consists of 14 residues. Here the CDR3 DNA reads TGTGCCAGCAGCTTAAGACACCCTAACACTGAAGCTTTCTTT. It codes for CASSLRHPNTEAFF. Full variable domain (outside the CDR3, taken from reference TRBV7-8 and TRBJ1-1): GAGVSQSPRYKVAKRGQDVALRCDPISGHVSLFWYQQALGQGPEFLTYFQNEAQLDKSGLPSDRFFAERPEGSVSTLKIQRTQQEDSAVYLCASSLRHPNTEAFFGQGTRLTVV.

A remark on this clone: The sample holds other DNA sequences that translate to the same CDR3. This chain links TRBV28 with TRBJ1-1; unclear D gene. Trimming stripped 6 bases from V and 1 base from J, with 6 bases between. This CDR3 has 12 amino acids. Germline V gene data show CDR1 as MDHEN and CDR2 as SYDVKM. The DNA of the CDR3 is TGTGCCAGCAGGAGACAGAACACTGAAGCTTTCTTT. Amino acids: CASRRQNTEAFF.

The V and J genes are TRBV6-5 and TRBJ2-4, with 7 bases aligning to TRBD1. The V gene's germline CDR1 is MNHEY and CDR2 SVGAGI. V lost 6 bases, J lost 7 bases, and 6 bases stayed unmatched. The CDR3 totals 13 residues. For the CDR3, the DNA is TGTGCCAGCAGGATGGACAGGCGGAACATTCAGTACTTC. Its protein is CASRMDRRNIQYF.

The rearrangement links TRBV11-2 to TRBJ1-1; D is perhaps TRBD1 (6 bases). The CDR3 is made up of 16 amino acids. Germline V gives CDR1 SGHAT, CDR2 FQNNGV. Trimming cost V 5 bases and J 3 bases, with 19 bases left between them. The CDR3 loop is CASSPLTGSEYTEAFF. For the CDR3, the DNA is TGTGCCAGCAGCCCGCTGACAGGTTCGGAGTACACTGAAGCTTTCTTT.

The chain combines TRBV5-6 with TRBJ2-1; the match to TRBD2 covers 14 bases. The CDR3 spans 16 residues. CDR1 is SGHDT and CDR2 is YYEEEE in the germline V gene. V was pared by 2 bases and J by 6 bases, with 4 bases of the junction left unmatched. The CDR3 spells CASSFPGLAGVNEQFF. CDR3 nucleotide sequence: TGTGCCAGCAGCTTTCCGGGACTAGCGGGGGTCAATGAGCAGTTCTTC.

The chain couples TRBV28 to TRBJ2-7, with 7 bases that match TRBD2. CDR1 and CDR2 (germline): MDHEN, SYDVKM. The trim removed 6 bases at V and 1 base at J, leaving 3 bases unmatched. The CDR3 sequence is 13 residues long. This chain's CDR3 is CASSSSGSYEQYF. The DNA for the CDR3 is TGTGCCAGCAGCTCTAGCGGTTCCTACGAGCAGTACTTC.

The CDR3 DNA is TGTGCCAGCGCCGACAGAGCGCGGAGGGGCGATGAGCAGTTCTTC. This gives the protein CASADRARRGDEQFF. This chain links TRBV27 with TRBJ2-1, with D perhaps matching TRBD2 (6 bases). Trimming removed 8 bases at V and 8 bases at J, with 22 bases between. Germline V gene data show CDR1 as MNHEY and CDR2 as SMNVEV (reference sequence). The CDR3 has 15 residues.

The chain employs TRBV30 and TRBJ2-1; D possibly corresponds to TRBD1 (5 bases). Per germline, CDR1 GTSNPN and CDR2 SVGIG (reference sequence). V was cut by 5 bases and J by 3 bases, with 11 bases left in between. The CDR3 is 13 residues long. The CDR3 coding sequence is TGTGCCTGGGAAGAACAGGTCTACAATGAGCAGTTCTTC. Amino acids: CAWEEQVYNEQFF. The complete variable domain, with remaining parts taken from reference TRBV30 and TRBJ2-1, reads SQTIHQWPATLVQPVGSPLSLECTVEGTSNPNLYWYRQAAGRGLQLLFYSVGIGQISSEVPQNLSASRPQDRQFILSSKKLLLSDSGFYLCAWEEQVYNEQFFGPGTRLTVL.

V and J are TRBV10-3 and TRBJ2-7, with 11 nucleotides matching TRBD1. The CDR3 covers 14 residues. J gave up 6 bases and V 6 bases, and 7 bases lay outside the gene matches. Germline CDR1 is ENHRY and CDR2 is SYGVKD. CDR3 residues: CAIRGTGGGCEQYF. CDR3 DNA: TGTGCCATCAGGGGGACAGGGGGTGGTTGCGAGCAGTACTTC.

As DNA, the CDR3 is TGTGCCAGCAGGGGCCAAGGGACAGCGAATCAGCCCCAGCATTTT. The encoded protein is CASRGQGTANQPQHF. V usage is TRBV28 and J usage is TRBJ1-5; TRBD1 agrees at 7 bases. Germline V lookup: CDR1 MDHEN, CDR2 SYDVKM. V shed 6 bases and J 4 bases; nucleotides not matched to a gene: 9. The CDR3 length is 15 residues.

There are a few counts of this clone. The CDR3 sequence is CASSHAGTANTGELFF. For the CDR3, the DNA is TGCGCCAGCAGCCACGCCGGGACTGCAAATACCGGGGAGCTGTTTTTT. This sequence joins TRBV4-1 and TRBJ2-2; TRBD2 might be the D (6 bases). The CDR3 spans 16 residues. V gave up 3 bases and J gave up 5 bases, with 16 bases separating them. From germline, CDR1 is MGHRA and CDR2 YSYEKL.

This clone was recorded a few times. The same CDR3 also results from other DNA sequences found in this sample. J is TRBJ1-1 and V is TRBV25-1, with TRBD1 as a possible D gene (6 bases). Deletions cut 6 bases from V and 4 bases from J, with 6 bases between. CDR3 length equals 11 residues. Germline CDR1 reads MGHDK; CDR2 reads SYGVNS. The CDR3 region is CASSRGTEAFF. In DNA form, the CDR3 reads TGTGCCAGCAGCAGGGGCACTGAAGCTTTCTTT. Based on the CDR3 plus reference TRBV25-1 and TRBJ1-1, the full variable domain is EADIYQTPRYLVIGTGKKITLECSQTMGHDKMYWYQQDPGMELHLIHYSYGVNSTEKGDLSSESTVSRIRTEHFPLTLESARPSHTSQYLCASSRGTEAFFGQGTRLTVV.

The V and J genes are TRBV27 and TRBJ1-4; 9 bases align to TRBD1. Germline V gene lookup returns CDR1 MNHEY and CDR2 SMNVEV (reference sequence). The CDR3 consists of 14 residues. Trimming cost V 5 bases and J 5 bases; bases outside gene matches: 3. This CDR3 reads CASSVGTGNEKLFF. CDR3 nucleotides: TGTGCCAGCAGTGTTGGGACAGGGAATGAAAAACTGTTTTTT.

V usage is TRBV25-1 and J usage is TRBJ2-1, with 11 bases fitting TRBD1. Germline V gene sequence: CDR1 MGHDK, CDR2 SYGVNS. The CDR3 is 16 residues long. Losses at the gene ends were 1 base for V and 2 bases for J; bases not matched to a gene: 1. CDR3 protein: CASSEWGQGAYNEQFF. The DNA for the CDR3 is TGTGCCAGCAGTGAATGGGGACAGGGGGCCTACAATGAGCAGTTCTTC.